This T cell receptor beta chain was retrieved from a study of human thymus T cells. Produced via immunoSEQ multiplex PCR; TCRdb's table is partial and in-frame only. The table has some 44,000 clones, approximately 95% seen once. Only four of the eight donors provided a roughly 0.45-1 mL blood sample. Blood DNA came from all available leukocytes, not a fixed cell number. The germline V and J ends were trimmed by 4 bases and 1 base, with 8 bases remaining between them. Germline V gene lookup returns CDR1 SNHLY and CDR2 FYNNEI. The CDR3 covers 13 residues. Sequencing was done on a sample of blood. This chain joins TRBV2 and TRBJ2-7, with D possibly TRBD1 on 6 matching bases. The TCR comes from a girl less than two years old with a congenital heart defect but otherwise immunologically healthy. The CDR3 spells CASSGDTSYEQYF. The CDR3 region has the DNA TGTGCCAGCAGTGGGGACACATCCTACGAGCAGTACTTC.